Below are 30 T cell receptor beta chains sequenced from a single sample in a study of T cell repertoires in cytomegalovirus infection. MiXCR was run by TCRdb on the reads, yielding one entry per CDR3 protein. Altogether approximately 750,000 distinct CDR3 sequences are present, roughly a third being singletons, with the ten largest covering around 2.6%. The sequencing input was PBMCs. All receptors come from a human donor in good health (CMV status not recorded). Some clones in this sample may be carry-over from other donors' samples.

The chain combines TRBV7-3 with TRBJ1-5; D uncertain. V lost 2 bases, J lost 3 bases, and 29 bases lay in between. The V gene's germline CDR1 is SGHTA and CDR2 FQGTGA. This CDR3 spans 21 amino acids. The CDR3: CASSLGQTFPANLIYNQPQHF. For the CDR3, the DNA is TGTGCCAGCAGCTTAGGGCAAACCTTCCCCGCGAACTTAATTTACAATCAGCCCCAGCATTTT.

The V gene is TRBV28, the J gene TRBJ2-7; 9 bases align to TRBD2. The ends lost 1 base at V and 6 bases at J; junction bases unmatched: 13. CDR1 and CDR2 from the germline V gene are MDHEN and SYDVKM. This CDR3 is built from 17 residues. The CDR3 protein is CASSLLGGLAGVFEQYF. CDR3 coding DNA: TGTGCCAGCAGTTTATTGGGCGGATTAGCGGGGGTTTTCGAGCAGTACTTC.

This clonotype showed up many times. The chain joins TRBV7-2 to TRBJ2-1; no clear D. Germline CDR1 SGHTA, CDR2 FQGNSA. The CDR3 runs to 15 residues. Trimming removed 4 bases at V and 0 bases at J, with 10 bases between. This chain's CDR3 is CASSSYPSSYNEQFF. The CDR3 DNA follows: TGTGCCAGCAGCTCGTATCCCAGCTCCTACAATGAGCAGTTCTTC.

The chain couples TRBV12-3 or TRBV12-4 to TRBJ1-2, with 9 bases fitting TRBD1. The CDR3 totals 14 residues. The V and J ends lost 6 bases and 8 bases, in that order; junction bases with no gene match: 10. CDR3 nucleotides: TGTGCCAGCAGGGGATTGGGACAGGGACACGGCTACACCTTC. Protein sequence: CASRGLGQGHGYTF.

V and J are TRBV28 and TRBJ2-2; no definite D call. CDR1 is MDHEN, CDR2 SYDVKM, per germline. Trimming pared 1 base from V and 6 bases from J, leaving 15 bases between. The CDR3 is made up of 16 amino acids. The DNA of the CDR3 is TGTGCCAGCAGTTTATTTAGGCCCCTTAGACCCGGGGAGCTGTTTTTT. This gives the protein CASSLFRPLRPGELFF.

This clonotype was detected only a few times. The chain couples TRBV24-1 to TRBJ1-1; D unclear. The germline gives CDR1 KGHDR, CDR2 SFDVKD. The CDR3 extends over 13 amino acids. Trimming removed 6 bases from V and 1 base from J, with 8 bases in between. The CDR3 protein is CATSSEANTEAFF. The CDR3 coding sequence is TGTGCCACCAGTTCGGAAGCGAACACTGAAGCTTTCTTT.

This clonotype was counted a few times. The chain has TRBV7-8 and TRBJ2-1; 8 nucleotides agree with TRBD2. The CDR3 loop spans 17 amino acids. Germline-derived CDR1 and CDR2 are SGHVS and FQNEAQ. The junction had 15 bases not matched to a gene; V was cut back by 3 bases and J by 8 bases. The CDR3 DNA is TGTGCCAGCAGCTTGGACCCACTAGCGGTCCTGGCACATGAGCAGTTCTTC. This codes for CASSLDPLAVLAHEQFF.

The chain recombines TRBV3-1 with TRBJ2-7; 10 bases align to TRBD1. Germline-derived CDR1 and CDR2 are LGHDT and YNNKEL (reference sequence). The V gene end was trimmed by 2 bases and the J gene end by 3 bases; junction bases not matched to a gene: 1. The CDR3 is 14 amino acids. CDR3: CASSQWDRGYEQYF. The CDR3 nucleotides are TGTGCCAGCAGCCAATGGGACAGGGGCTACGAGCAGTACTTC.

The chain recombines TRBV6-8 with TRBJ1-3; 7 bases line up with TRBD1. With 6 bases clipped from V and 3 bases from J, the junction kept 2 bases outside the gene matches. This CDR3 is built from 13 residues. Germline values: CDR1 MNHGY, CDR2 SAAAGT. In DNA form, the CDR3 reads TGTGCCAGCAGACAGGGGAATGGAAACACCATATATTTT. This sequence encodes CASRQGNGNTIYF.

This chain links TRBV6-6 with TRBJ2-2, with D possibly TRBD2 on 6 matching bases. CDR1 is MNHNY and CDR2 is SVGAGI in the germline V gene (reference sequence). V gave up 6 bases and J gave up 4 bases, with 15 bases separating them. The CDR3 loop spans 15 amino acids. The CDR3 DNA sequence: TGTGCCAGCAGCCCGAGCGGGTCGCCCACCGGGGAGCTGTTTTTT. Its protein is CASSPSGSPTGELFF.

This clonotype was seen repeatedly, ten times or more. One end of the junction varies from germline; a read error may be responsible. The chain links TRBV12-3 or TRBV12-4 to TRBJ2-3, with TRBD1 identical over 9 bases. The CDR3 contains 11 residues. The CDR3 loop reads CASSFRDRAIF. Here the CDR3 DNA reads TGTGCCAGCAGTTTCAGGGACAGGGCGATTTTT.

Regarding this clonotype: At one end the junction does not follow the germline gene, possibly because of a read error. The chain combines TRBV19 with TRBJ1-2; perhaps TRBD1 as D (6 bases). CDR3 size: 10 residues. From germline, CDR1 is LNHDA and CDR2 SQIVND (reference sequence). This chain's CDR3 is CASPGDCYTF. The CDR3 region has the DNA TGTGCCAGTCCAGGGGATTGCTACACATTC.

In this sample, this clonotype turned up a few times. The chain uses TRBV11-2 and TRBJ1-5; D is possibly TRBD1 (6 bases). V lost 5 bases and J lost 3, with 11 bases in between. This CDR3 is 14 amino acids long. Germline loops: CDR1 SGHAT, CDR2 FQNNGV. CDR3 sequence: CASSPGTINQPQHF. As DNA, the CDR3 is TGTGCCAGCAGCCCTGGGACAATCAATCAGCCCCAGCATTTT.

In this sample, this clonotype turned up once. CDR3 DNA sequence: TGTGCCAGCAGGGTGGGCGCGAGAGGAGATACGCAGTATTTT. Its translation is CASRVGARGDTQYF. The chain joins TRBV11-2 to TRBJ2-3; D is undetermined. The V and J ends lost 6 bases and 5 bases respectively, with 15 bases between them. CDR3 length equals 14 residues. The germline gives CDR1 SGHAT, CDR2 FQNNGV. The full variable domain, rest sourced from reference TRBV11-2 and TRBJ2-3, is EAGVAQSPRYKIIEKRQSVAFWCNPISGHATLYWYQQILGQGPKLLIQFQNNGVVDDSQLPKDRFSAERLKGVDSTLKIQPAKLEDSAVYLCASRVGARGDTQYFGPGTRLTVL.

The genes are TRBV19 and TRBJ2-1, with D perhaps TRBD1 or TRBD2 (7 bases each). Germline CDR1 LNHDA, CDR2 SQIVND (reference sequence). Trimming took 7 bases from V and 3 from J, leaving 13 bases between them. This CDR3 comprises 14 residues. The CDR3 is CASTQGGVYNEQFF. The CDR3 DNA is TGTGCCAGTACCCAGGGGGGGGTCTACAATGAGCAGTTCTTC. The full variable domain, in which reference TRBV19 and TRBJ2-1 provide the parts outside the CDR3, is DGGITQSPKYLFRKEGQNVTLSCEQNLNHDAMYWYRQDPGQGLRLIYYSQIVNDFQKGDIAEGYSVSREKKESFPLTVTSAQKNPTAFYLCASTQGGVYNEQFFGPGTRLTVL.

In this sample, this clonotype turned up many times. The chain joins TRBV11-2 to TRBJ2-7; D perhaps matches TRBD2 (6 bases). Trimming removed 3 bases from V and 3 bases from J, with 12 bases in between. Germline V CDR1 and CDR2: SGHAT, FQNNGV. The CDR3 runs 14 residues. The CDR3 loop is CASSFAGGSYEQYF. In DNA, the CDR3 is TGTGCCAGCAGCTTCGCCGGAGGGAGCTACGAGCAGTACTTC.

The V call is TRBV29-1, the J call TRBJ1-4; 7 nucleotides line up with TRBD1. Germline V gene sequence: CDR1 SQVTM, CDR2 ANQGSEA. V lost 5 bases and J lost 6; bases outside the gene matches: 9. CDR3 length: 14 residues. CDR3 in DNA: TGCAGCGTTCTTGACAGGGAGCCGGATGAAAAACTGTTTTTT. Translation: CSVLDREPDEKLFF.

This clonotype was counted a few times. The V gene is TRBV29-1, the J gene TRBJ2-4; D is perhaps TRBD1 (6 bases). This CDR3 has 12 amino acids. The V gene's germline CDR1 is SQVTM and CDR2 ANQGSEA. Deletions cut 5 bases from V and 6 bases from J, with 11 bases between. CDR3 nucleotides: TGCAGCGTTTACACAGGGAGAAACATTCAGTACTTC. It encodes CSVYTGRNIQYF.

The chain uses TRBV6-1 and TRBJ1-6; TRBD1 is a possible D gene (6 bases). Trimming removed 8 bases at V and 4 bases at J, with 6 bases between. CDR1 MNHNS and CDR2 SASEGT come from the germline V gene. This CDR3 is 12 amino acids long. CDR3 sequence (DNA): TGTGCCAGCGGGACATATAATTCACCCCTCCACTTT. Translation gives CASGTYNSPLHF.

In this sample, this clonotype turned up many times. The chain is built from TRBV7-2 and TRBJ1-5; D not resolved. V was trimmed by 6 bases and J by 3 bases, leaving 12 bases between them. CDR1 is SGHTA and CDR2 is FQGNSA in the germline V gene. This CDR3 is 14 amino acids long. The DNA of the CDR3 is TGTGCCAGCAGTCCGGACGGTCCCAATCAGCCCCAGCATTTT. Translated, it gives CASSPDGPNQPQHF.

This clonotype was seen at least ten times. The chain couples TRBV7-2 to TRBJ1-3; D uncertain. Trimming cost V 1 base and J 1 base, with 8 bases left between them. The CDR3 loop spans 15 amino acids. CDR1 is SGHTA and CDR2 is FQGNSA in the germline V gene. CDR3 in DNA: TGTGCCAGCAGCTTAGGATTTGGTTCTGGAAACACCATATATTTT. It is translated as CASSLGFGSGNTIYF. The full variable domain, in which reference TRBV7-2 and TRBJ1-3 provide the parts outside the CDR3, is GAGVSQSPSNKVTEKGKDVELRCDPISGHTALYWYRQSLGQGLEFLIYFQGNSAPDKSGLPSDRFSAERTGGSVSTLTIQRTQQEDSAVYLCASSLGFGSGNTIYFGEGSWLTVV.

The chain couples TRBV28 to TRBJ1-1; TRBD1 aligns across 9 bases. The CDR3 runs 14 residues. After removal of 7 bases from V and 8 bases from J, the junction contained 11 bases not matched to a gene. CDR1 MDHEN and CDR2 SYDVKM come from the germline V gene. CDR3 region: CASTGTGSIREAFF. For the CDR3, the DNA is TGTGCCAGCACTGGGACAGGGAGCATTCGGGAAGCTTTCTTT.

This clonotype has at least ten counts. J is TRBJ2-2 and V is TRBV11-2; 8 bases agree with TRBD1. The CDR3 has 15 residues. V was clipped by 3 bases and J by 8 bases; unmatched bases: 8. Germline V lookup: CDR1 SGHAT, CDR2 FQNNGV. The CDR3 loop reads CASSFTGQDLGELFF. The CDR3 DNA reads as TGTGCCAGCAGCTTTACGGGACAGGACCTTGGGGAGCTGTTTTTT. Drawing the rest from reference TRBV11-2 and TRBJ2-2, the complete variable domain is EAGVAQSPRYKIIEKRQSVAFWCNPISGHATLYWYQQILGQGPKLLIQFQNNGVVDDSQLPKDRFSAERLKGVDSTLKIQPAKLEDSAVYLCASSFTGQDLGELFFGEGSRLTVL.

This clonotype occurred a few times. The gene calls are TRBV7-9 and TRBJ2-7, with D maybe TRBD1 (6 bases). The CDR3 is made up of 12 amino acids. Germline V lookup: CDR1 SEHNR, CDR2 FQNEAQ (reference sequence). The ends were cut back, 5 bases at V and 6 bases at J, with 11 bases in the middle. The CDR3 DNA is TGTGCCAGCAGCCAACAGGGCCTCGAGCAGTACTTC. This gives the protein CASSQQGLEQYF.

A remark on this clonotype: Here the CDR3 omits its conserved ending phenylalanine or tryptophan, so a read error is the likely source. The rearrangement links TRBV2 to TRBJ1-2, with 9 bases matching TRBD1. CDR3 size: 15 residues. The J segment lost 3 bases and the V segment lost 7 bases, leaving 9 bases of the junction unmatched. Germline-derived CDR1 and CDR2 are SNHLY and FYNNEI. The CDR3 region is CASTGRDRADYGYTL. The CDR3 bases are TGTGCCAGCACCGGACGGGACAGGGCTGACTATGGCTACACCTTA.

This chain uses TRBV6-4 with TRBJ2-1, with a weak D call TRBD2 (6 bases). The CDR3 covers 18 residues. Germline lookup yields CDR1 MRHNA and CDR2 SNTAGT. Between the trimmed V and J ends, which lost 2 bases and 6 bases, there was a span of 23 bases. The CDR3 protein is CASSDQALPGLEGNEQFF. The CDR3 DNA sequence: TGTGCCAGCAGTGACCAAGCCCTCCCGGGACTGGAGGGCAATGAGCAGTTCTTC.

In this sample, this clonotype turned up many times. The chain employs TRBV28 and TRBJ1-5; D not resolved. The germline gives CDR1 MDHEN, CDR2 SYDVKM. Trimming removed 3 bases at V and 6 bases at J, with 9 bases between. The CDR3 extends over 13 amino acids. CDR3 bases: TGTGCCAGCAGTTTGGATGGGGTTCAGCCCCAGCATTTT. Protein: CASSLDGVQPQHF. Complete variable domain (other parts from reference TRBV28 and TRBJ1-5): DVKVTQSSRYLVKRTGEKVFLECVQDMDHENMFWYRQDPGLGLRLIYFSYDVKMKEKGDIPEGYSVSREKKERFSLILESASTNQTSMYLCASSLDGVQPQHFGDGTRLSIL.

The chain has TRBV2 and TRBJ2-4; no firm D call. Trimming shortened V by 3 bases and J by 8 bases, and 11 bases separated the two germline ends. This CDR3 is built from 13 residues. The germline CDR1 and CDR2 sequences are SNHLY and FYNNEI. Written as DNA, the CDR3 is TGTGCCAGCAGTGATCCCCCAGGAGACATTCAGTACTTC. This codes for CASSDPPGDIQYF.

This clonotype showed up many times. The chain links TRBV7-2 to TRBJ2-1; no clear D. CDR3 length equals 12 residues. CDR1 is SGHTA and CDR2 is FQGNSA in the germline V gene. The V end lost 3 bases, the J end lost 6 bases, and 6 bases lay between the germline ends. CDR3 amino acids: CASSFRLNEQFF. In nucleotides, the CDR3 is TGTGCCAGCAGCTTTAGGCTCAATGAGCAGTTCTTC.

The V and J genes are TRBV27 and TRBJ2-2; unclear D gene. The CDR3 sequence is 15 residues long. The germline gives CDR1 MNHEY, CDR2 SMNVEV (reference sequence). Trimming stripped 2 bases from V and 1 base from J, with 8 bases between. In DNA, the CDR3 is TGTGCCAGCAGTTTAAGCCCCTGGAACACCGGGGAGCTGTTTTTT. Protein product: CASSLSPWNTGELFF.